The entry below gives a single T cell receptor (beta chain) sequence along with its context. There are a few counts of this clone. Its antigen target is currently unknown. Nothing much larger sits one base from this clone, and base qualities are not available. Other DNA variants within this sample encode the same CDR3. TCR CDR3 regions were amplified from genomic DNA by multiplex PCR using the deep immunoSEQ assay. For each cell subset, the extracted genomic DNA was distributed evenly across all wells of several immunoSEQ 96-well plates, and each plate served as one replicate. For sorted subsets, around 200 ng genomic DNA, equal to approximately 30,000 T cell genomes, was loaded into each replicate PCR. The purified libraries were quantified using a Qubit 3.0 fluorometer, sized with a Bioanalyzer 2100, and then quantified again using the KAPA Library Quantification kit. Every immunoSEQ 96-well plate was sequenced on a dedicated single-read 150-cycle Illumina NextSeq 550 flow cell. The authors' pipeline ran thus. Because the immunoSEQ output included only junctional sequences and no quality scores, the filtering could not be the same as the filtering used for full-length reads. Sequences were annotated with PyIR, a Python wrapper for IgBLAST v1.9, using IMGT germline references to assign V/J genes and CDR3. Reads were filtered out if the reads had weak V/J assignments (E-value above 1e-6), no CDR3, stop codons, out-of-frame junctions, or ambiguous translated residues. V3J clonotypes were defined by identical inferred V gene, J gene, and CDR3 amino acid sequence. The percentage overlap between two repertoires was calculated by dividing the number of shared unique clonotypes by the size of the smaller repertoire. Three approaches were used to assess repertoire richness: RTK rarefaction, the Chao1 estimator, and Recon v2.1 estimates of unobserved clonotypes. Generation probabilities were computed with OLGA for all TCRbeta clonotypes obtained by the gDNA method from several donors. TCRdb took over this immuneACCESS table, retaining in-frame rearrangements with V and J assigned. Such tables are incomplete; in checked studies, under half of the missing clones stem from an unresolved V gene, and the remainder is unexplained. The DNA was the basis for D and trimming; V, J and clone size are from that table. In this sample the table shows roughly 2.1 million clones, 85% to 95% of which occur a single time. The ten largest account for roughly 1.7% of the sample.

This record comes from a study of shared clonotypes between healthy human individuals (TCRdb year 2020). Turning to the overall study: The cohort included a few men and a couple of women between 18 and 49 years of age. For each donor, CD4 naive and CD4 memory were each given three plates, CD8 naive was given two plates, and CD8 memory was given one plate. The study deeply sequenced blood TCR repertoires of about five healthy adults to estimate repertoire size and the extent of clonotype sharing between individuals. To increase sequencing depth and limit assay-specific biases, different laboratories used diverse techniques to prepare libraries and sequence TCR repertoires. Each donor's leukapheresis produced roughly between roughly 0.85 and 9.5 billion PBMCs. What the research found in general, with its limitations: Estimated clonotype richness was generally larger for naive than for memory subsets. Clonotypes shared by all four sorted-subset donors showed higher generation probabilities than non-shared clonotypes. Incomplete sequencing was indicated by rarefaction of sorted-subset datasets, despite the large sequencing depth. Sampling was restricted to blood, and TCR repertoires in tissue are likely to differ from TCR repertoires in blood. About 4.5% of naive CD4, 3% to 3.5% of naive CD8, roughly 2.5% of memory CD4, and about 0.4% of memory CD8 clonotypes were shared across four donors. The small number of donors limited the genetic and exposure-history diversity represented. Pairwise subsampling led to the expectation that sequencing depth would affect the degree of clonotype sharing among donors.

V gives up 6 bases and J gives up 5 bases, and the segment between their germline ends measures 7 bases. As encoded in the germline V gene (reference sequence), CDR1 is SEHNR while CDR2 is FQNEAQ. Its CDR3 holds 11 amino acids, cysteine through phenylalanine. The entry retains the CDR3 DNA only, 33 bases that are in frame from base 1. CD8 naive samples consisted of CD45RO-negative cells that were positively selected for CCR7, yielding a CD45RA+CCR7+ population without TemRA cells. Healthy HIV-negative adults with no recently reported acute infections or vaccinations were included as donors. Every donor was a Caucasian adult living in Nashville, Tennessee, USA. After blood collection by leukapheresis, PBMCs were isolated using Ficoll-Histopaque density gradient centrifugation and then cryopreserved in the vapor phase of liquid nitrogen. Analytical flow cytometry was used to check the purity and quantity of each magnetically sorted T cell population. From each sorted fraction, genomic DNA was isolated and quantified by UV absorbance on a Nanodrop 2000c.

The receptor's source is a man between 18 and 35 years old in good health. Some clones in this sample may be carry-over from other donors' samples. Source material: naive CD8+ T cells from PBMCs. This sample's cell subset or site label indicates: CD45RA+CCR7+. Recombination connected TRBV7-9 to TRBJ1-1; the D gene is not confidently resolved. Read as DNA, the sequence is TGTGCCAGCAGTGCGGGTACTGAAGCTTTCTTT. This yields the protein CASSAGTEAFF.